The source of this T cell receptor (beta chain) is a study of T cell responses to AZD1222 COVID-19 vaccine. Details on this clone: Its specificity is unknown.

This CDR3 contains 15 residues. With V trimmed by 2 bases and J by 5 bases, 3 bases remained unmatched. Germline loops: CDR1 LGHDT, CDR2 YNNKEL (reference sequence). Some clones are missing from TCRdb's copy, which holds only in-frame ones; the method was immunoSEQ multiplex PCR. Seen here are 180,000 or so clones, roughly 91% observed once, and the top ten hold 1.5% to 2%. Study findings and constraints: Regions 160-218 and 743-854 held dominance among vaccine-associated CD4 TCRs, which spanned spike. The study found Spike-specific TCR breadth and depth rose after two AZD1222 doses.

The J gene is TRBJ2-2, the V gene TRBV3-1 (or the pseudogene TRBV3-2), with 9 nucleotides matching TRBD2. This TCR was sampled from an adult in good health. This sample comprised peripheral blood, obtained on day 0 of AZD1222 vaccination. The CDR3 region has the DNA TGTGCCAGCAGCCAACGCGGGAGGGGGACCGGGGAGCTGTTTTTT. It encodes CASSQRGRGTGELFF.